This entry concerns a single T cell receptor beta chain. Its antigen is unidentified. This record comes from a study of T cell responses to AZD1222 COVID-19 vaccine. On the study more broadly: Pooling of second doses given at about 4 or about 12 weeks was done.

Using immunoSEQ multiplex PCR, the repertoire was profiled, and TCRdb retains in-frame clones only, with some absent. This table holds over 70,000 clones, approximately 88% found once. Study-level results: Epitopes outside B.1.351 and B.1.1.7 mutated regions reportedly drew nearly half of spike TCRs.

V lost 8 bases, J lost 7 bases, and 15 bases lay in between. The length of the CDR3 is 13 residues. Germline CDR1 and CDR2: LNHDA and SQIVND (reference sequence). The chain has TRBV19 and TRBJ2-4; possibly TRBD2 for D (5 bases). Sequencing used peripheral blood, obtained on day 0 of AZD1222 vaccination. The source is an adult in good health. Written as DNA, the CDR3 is TGTGCCAGTCGGATGGGAGCGGAGAACATTCAGTACTTC. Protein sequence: CASRMGAENIQYF.